Following are 26 T cell receptor beta chains from one sample sequenced in a study of cytomegalovirus exposure and HLA in healthy donors. PCR used 60 Vbeta primers and 13 Jbeta primers. Method: immunoSEQ multiplex PCR; TCRdb's copy keeps in-frame clones and lacks some. The data contain roughly 170,000 clones, more than 65% of them singletons. The sequenced sample consisted of PBMCs. These receptor sequences come from a girl aged 2-9 years in good health and CMV-seropositive.

This clone was detected only once. This chain links TRBV18 with TRBJ1-3, with D perhaps matching TRBD1 (6 bases). CDR1 and CDR2 (germline): KGHSH, LQKENI. This CDR3 contains 15 residues. Trimming shortened V by 4 bases and J by 0 bases, and 10 bases separated the two germline ends. The CDR3 here is CASSQRQDSGNTIYF. In DNA, the CDR3 is TGTGCCAGCTCACAACGACAGGACTCTGGAAACACCATATATTTT. Full variable domain (rest looked up from reference TRBV18 and TRBJ1-3): NAGVMQNPRHLVRRRGQEARLRCSPMKGHSHVYWYRQLPEEGLKFMVYLQKENIIDESGMPKERFSAEFPKEGPSILRIQQVVRGDSAAYFCASSQRQDSGNTIYFGEGSWLTVV.

This clone turned up a few times. The rearrangement links TRBV5-6 to TRBJ1-2, with TRBD1 matching 7 bases. The germline V gene encodes CDR1 SGHDT and CDR2 YYEEEE. With V trimmed by 4 bases and J by 4 bases, 13 bases remained unmatched. This CDR3 is 16 amino acids long. In DNA, the CDR3 is TGTGCCAGCAGCCCTAGGGGGCTTCTGGGAACCTATGGCTACACCTTC. It yields the protein CASSPRGLLGTYGYTF.

This chain joins TRBV2 and TRBJ2-4, with a weak D call TRBD2 (5 bases). The germline gives CDR1 SNHLY, CDR2 FYNNEI. This CDR3 has 14 amino acids. Trimming pared 7 bases from V and 1 base from J, leaving 11 bases between. The CDR3 sequence: CASTFSEAKNIQYF. DNA for the CDR3: TGTGCCAGCACCTTTAGCGAGGCCAAAAACATTCAGTACTTC.

The J gene is TRBJ1-5, the V gene TRBV2, with D unclear. Trimming cost V 6 bases and J 1 base, with 13 bases left between them. Germline V gene lookup returns CDR1 SNHLY and CDR2 FYNNEI. The CDR3 extends over 15 amino acids. For the CDR3, the DNA is TGTGCCAGCAGGAGGGAGACCGAGAGCAATCAGCCCCAGCATTTT. Translating it yields CASRRETESNQPQHF.

The chain employs TRBV5-6 and TRBJ1-2; weak D call: TRBD1 (5 bases). The length of the CDR3 is 12 residues. V shed 1 base and J shed 6 bases, with 7 bases lying between them. Per germline, CDR1 SGHDT and CDR2 YYEEEE. The DNA of the CDR3 is TGTGCCAGCAGCTTGTCAGGGCATGGCTACACCTTC. Translated: CASSLSGHGYTF.

This CDR3 is CASSLRNGQGRTEAFF. CDR3 DNA: TGTGCCAGCAGTTTAAGAAATGGACAGGGGAGAACTGAAGCTTTCTTT. The chain couples TRBV27 to TRBJ1-1; TRBD1 aligns across 9 bases. CDR1 is MNHEY and CDR2 is SMNVEV in the germline V gene (reference sequence). This CDR3 has 16 residues. Unmatched junction bases numbered 9, after V lost 2 bases and J lost 5 bases.

DNA of the CDR3: TGTGCCAGCAGCCAACTAGCGGGGGGCACAGATACGCAGTATTTT. This encodes CASSQLAGGTDTQYF. The genes are TRBV6-5 and TRBJ2-3; the match to TRBD2 covers 11 bases. This CDR3 spans 15 amino acids. V lost 6 bases, J lost 1 base, and 3 bases stayed unmatched. Per germline, CDR1 MNHEY and CDR2 SVGAGI.

CDR3 nucleotide sequence: TGTGCCAGCAGCGTAGAGCAGGGGGCCGGCTCCTACAATGAGCAGTTCTTC. Residues: CASSVEQGAGSYNEQFF. The rearrangement uses TRBV9 and TRBJ2-1; 8 bases match TRBD1. From germline, CDR1 is SGDLS and CDR2 YYNGEE. This CDR3 contains 17 residues. With 0 bases clipped from V and 0 bases from J, the junction kept 5 bases outside the gene matches.

This clone appeared a few times. The chain combines TRBV5-4 with TRBJ2-3; D is possibly TRBD2 (5 bases). The CDR3 totals 13 residues. Trimming stripped 5 bases from V and 4 bases from J, with 11 bases between. Germline lookup yields CDR1 SGHNT and CDR2 YYREEE (reference sequence). This CDR3 reads CASRWSLADTQYF. CDR3 sequence (DNA): TGTGCCAGCAGGTGGTCACTAGCAGATACGCAGTATTTT.

The chain recombines TRBV27 with TRBJ1-2; TRBD1 might be the D (6 bases). Per the germline V gene, CDR1 is MNHEY and CDR2 is SMNVEV (reference sequence). The V end lost 6 bases, the J end lost 8 bases, and 16 bases lay between the germline ends. The CDR3 is 13 residues long. The CDR3 DNA sequence: TGTGCCAGCAGCCTAAACAGGGAGACGGGCTACACCTTC. Amino acid sequence: CASSLNRETGYTF.

This sequence joins TRBV6-5 and TRBJ2-1, with 9 bases aligning to TRBD2. Trimming at V came to 2 bases and at J to 6 bases, leaving 5 bases not matched to a gene. The CDR3 extends over 15 amino acids. CDR1 and CDR2 (germline): MNHEY, SVGAGI. In DNA form, the CDR3 reads TGTGCCAGCAGTTACGGCTCTAGCGGGACCAATGAGCAGTTCTTC. It specifies CASSYGSSGTNEQFF.

This clone has a single count. The chain has TRBV5-4 and TRBJ2-5; 8 nucleotides line up with TRBD1. Losses at the gene ends were 1 base for V and 3 bases for J; bases not matched to a gene: 2. CDR1 is SGHNT and CDR2 is YYREEE in the germline V gene (reference sequence). CDR3 length: 14 residues. The CDR3 DNA sequence: TGTGCCAGCAGCTTGACAGGGGGAGAAGAGACCCAGTACTTC. Its protein is CASSLTGGEETQYF.

This clone was seen just once. The chain uses TRBV4-1 and TRBJ2-1, with TRBD1 as a possible D gene (5 bases). Trimming removed 4 bases from V and 1 base from J, with 17 bases in between. Per germline, CDR1 MGHRA and CDR2 YSYEKL. CDR3 size: 17 residues. CDR3 in amino acids: CASSPSHRTLSYNEQFF. Written as DNA, the CDR3 is TGCGCCAGCAGCCCGTCCCACAGGACACTATCCTACAATGAGCAGTTCTTC.

CDR3 in DNA: TGTGCCAGCAGCTCTGTCCGGGAGGCTCAAGAGACCCAGTACTTC. This gives the protein CASSSVREAQETQYF. V and J are TRBV5-5 and TRBJ2-5; 7 bases line up with TRBD2. CDR3 length: 15 amino acids. With V trimmed by 3 bases and J by 2 bases, 7 bases remained unmatched. Germline CDR1 reads SGHKS; CDR2 reads YYEKEE (reference sequence).

V gene TRBV2 combines with J gene TRBJ2-1; possible D gene TRBD2, 5 bases. CDR1 is SNHLY, CDR2 FYNNEI, per germline. V lost 7 bases to trimming and J lost 9 bases, with 7 bases between them. The CDR3 contains 10 residues. This CDR3 is CASMSGEQFF. The CDR3 DNA is TGTGCCAGCATGAGCGGTGAGCAGTTCTTC.

In regard to this clone: Other DNA sequences in this specimen translate into the identical CDR3. The chain recombines TRBV5-1 with TRBJ2-3, with D unclear. Trimming pared 4 bases from V and 0 bases from J, leaving 6 bases between. The CDR3 is made up of 13 amino acids. The germline V gene encodes CDR1 SGHRS and CDR2 YFSETQ. CDR3 in amino acids: CASSPGSTDTQYF. In nucleotides, the CDR3 is TGCGCCAGCAGCCCAGGAAGCACAGATACGCAGTATTTT.

The chain employs TRBV19 and TRBJ1-3; D is ambiguous. This CDR3 has 17 amino acids. Trimming took 7 bases from V and 0 from J, leaving 19 bases between them. Germline assignment: CDR1 LNHDA and CDR2 SQIVND (reference sequence). The chain's CDR3 is CASNPGRRSNSGNTIYF. The DNA of the CDR3 is TGTGCCAGTAACCCTGGTAGGAGGTCAAACTCTGGAAACACCATATATTTT.

This chain connects TRBV9 to TRBJ2-4, with D tentatively TRBD2 (6 bases). Germline V gene data show CDR1 as SGDLS and CDR2 as YYNGEE. This CDR3 region has 15 residues. The ends were cut back, 4 bases at V and 9 bases at J, with 20 bases in the middle. The CDR3 reads CASSPPGDDSSIQYF. The CDR3 coding sequence is TGTGCCAGCAGCCCCCCGGGGGACGATTCAAGCATTCAGTACTTC.

This chain uses TRBV6-1 with TRBJ1-2; 8 bases are shared with TRBD1. This CDR3 is built from 13 residues. CDR1 is MNHNS, CDR2 SASEGT, per germline. Trimming at V came to 3 bases and at J to 7 bases, leaving 4 bases not matched to a gene. The CDR3 protein is CASSDGQGFGYTF. DNA for the CDR3: TGTGCCAGCAGTGACGGACAGGGATTTGGCTACACCTTC.

The chain recombines TRBV7-9 with TRBJ1-3; D gene unclear. The V gene's germline CDR1 is SEHNR and CDR2 FQNEAQ (reference sequence). This CDR3 is built from 15 residues. Trimming cost V 0 bases and J 3 bases, with 9 bases left between them. CDR3 sequence: CASSLAEGGGNTIYF. The CDR3 coding sequence is TGTGCCAGCAGCTTAGCAGAGGGTGGTGGAAACACCATATATTTT.

The table lists this clone with a count of one. CDR3 bases: TGCGCCAGCAGCTTCGACCCTCAGGGGGCGCGGGAAAAACTGTTTTTT. Amino acid sequence: CASSFDPQGAREKLFF. V and J are TRBV5-1 and TRBJ1-4; TRBD1 matches 8 bases. Looked up from germline, CDR1 is SGHRS and CDR2 is YFSETQ. After removal of 2 bases from V and 8 bases from J, the junction contained 11 bases not matched to a gene. The CDR3 has 16 amino acids.

The table lists this clone with a few counts. The chain is built from TRBV4-1 and TRBJ2-7; 7 bases map to TRBD1. This CDR3 is built from 15 residues. After removal of 0 bases from V and 3 bases from J, the junction contained 5 bases not matched to a gene. CDR1 and CDR2 from the germline V gene are MGHRA and YSYEKL. Here the CDR3 DNA reads TGCGCCAGCAGCCAAGACAAGGGGACAGACTACGAGCAGTACTTC. It specifies CASSQDKGTDYEQYF.

The rearrangement links TRBV5-1 to TRBJ2-3, with D possibly matching TRBD2 (6 bases). CDR3 length: 17 residues. Trimming shortened V by 0 bases and J by 2 bases, and 16 bases separated the two germline ends. CDR1 and CDR2 from the germline V gene are SGHRS and YFSETQ. CDR3 residues: CASSLVGRGSYTDTQYF. CDR3 DNA sequence: TGCGCCAGCAGCTTGGTTGGGCGGGGCTCTTACACAGATACGCAGTATTTT.

This clone was recorded a few times. The rearrangement links TRBV4-1 to TRBJ2-2; 7 bases map to TRBD1. The germline V gene has CDR1 MGHRA and CDR2 YSYEKL. J gave up 3 bases and V 0 bases, and 7 bases lay outside the gene matches. The CDR3 covers 17 residues. CDR3 nucleotides: TGCGCCAGCAGCCAAGAAGGAACAGGGGCTTACACCGGGGAGCTGTTTTTT. Amino acid sequence: CASSQEGTGAYTGELFF.

This clone showed up just a few times. At the DNA level, this CDR3 is encoded by other sequences in the same sample as well. The chain couples TRBV2 to TRBJ2-1; tentatively, D is TRBD2 (5 bases). V lost 0 bases and J 1 base, leaving 7 bases between the germline ends. Germline assignment: CDR1 SNHLY and CDR2 FYNNEI. The CDR3 totals 15 residues. CDR3 region: CASSEARGSYNEQFF. Here the CDR3 DNA reads TGTGCCAGCAGTGAAGCTCGGGGATCCTACAATGAGCAGTTCTTC.

J is TRBJ2-3 and V is TRBV4-2; 8 bases fit TRBD2. Germline V gene data show CDR1 as LGHNA and CDR2 as YNFKEQ. The CDR3 runs 16 residues. J gave up 8 bases and V 4 bases, and 14 bases lay outside the gene matches. This CDR3 is CASSLGLPGGLGTQYF. CDR3 sequence (DNA): TGTGCCAGCAGCCTAGGACTACCGGGAGGGTTGGGTACGCAGTATTTT.